One sample yielded the 22 T cell receptor beta chains listed below, sequenced in a study of T cell responses to AZD1222 COVID-19 vaccine. Sequencing used immunoSEQ multiplex PCR; TCRdb keeps in-frame clones, though not all of them. Of about 270,000 clones listed, approximately 94% are singletons. Sequenced here: peripheral blood, sampled 28 days after the second AZD1222 dose. These receptors were collected from an adult who received the AZD1222 COVID-19 vaccine.

The chain is built from TRBV5-5 and TRBJ1-5; D unclear. Per germline, CDR1 SGHKS and CDR2 YYEKEE (reference sequence). The germline V and J ends were trimmed by 4 bases and 0 bases, with 20 bases remaining between them. The CDR3 has 18 residues. The CDR3 sequence is CASSPWVSGGNSNQPQHF. The CDR3 region has the DNA TGTGCCAGCAGCCCTTGGGTTTCCGGAGGGAATAGCAATCAGCCCCAGCATTTT. The full variable domain, with the rest looked up from reference TRBV5-5 and TRBJ1-5, is DAGVTQSPTHLIKTRGQQVTLRCSPISGHKSVSWYQQVLGQGPQFIFQYYEKEERGRGNFPDRFSARQFPNYSSELNVNALLLGDSALYLCASSPWVSGGNSNQPQHFGDGTRLSIL.

The chain recombines TRBV5-1 with TRBJ1-4; TRBD1 is a possible D gene (5 bases). Trimming left V 4 bases short and J 5 bases short, with 15 bases between. CDR1 is SGHRS, CDR2 YFSETQ, per germline. The CDR3 loop spans 15 amino acids. The CDR3 sequence is CASSTSGTGNEKLFF. In DNA, the CDR3 is TGCGCCAGCAGCACCTCCGGGACGGGGAATGAAAAACTGTTTTTT.

V is TRBV6-5 and J is TRBJ1-4; D might be TRBD1 (5 bases). This CDR3 comprises 15 residues. The V gene's germline CDR1 is MNHEY and CDR2 SVGAGI. With 3 bases removed from V and 6 bases from J, the gap between germline ends came to 14 bases. The CDR3 loop is CASSYSGGNYEKLFF. As DNA, the CDR3 is TGTGCCAGCAGTTATTCGGGGGGGAATTATGAAAAACTGTTTTTT.

In regard to this clone: The sample has other DNA sequences that encode this CDR3 too. The rearrangement joins TRBV18 to TRBJ2-7, with 12 bases identical to TRBD1. This CDR3 has 14 residues. Trimming took 6 bases from V and 7 from J; bases not matched to a gene: 7. Per germline, CDR1 KGHSH and CDR2 LQKENI. This CDR3 is CASSPGQGAREQYF. CDR3 bases: TGTGCCAGCTCCCCGGGACAGGGGGCAAGGGAGCAGTACTTC.

The V gene is TRBV28, the J gene TRBJ2-1, with TRBD2 identical over 11 bases. This CDR3 has 16 residues. The junction had 8 bases not matched to a gene; V was cut back by 5 bases and J by 5 bases. CDR1 is MDHEN, CDR2 SYDVKM, per germline. CDR3 sequence reads: CASSLPGLAVDNEQFF. The CDR3 nucleotides read TGTGCCAGCAGTCTGCCGGGACTAGCGGTGGACAATGAGCAGTTCTTC.

The chain joins TRBV7-9 to TRBJ1-5; D ambiguous. The ends were cut back, 5 bases at V and 9 bases at J, with 20 bases in the middle. The CDR3 spans 15 residues. Per germline, CDR1 SEHNR and CDR2 FQNEAQ (reference sequence). The CDR3 protein is CASSPDGLREGPQHF. CDR3 DNA sequence: TGTGCCAGCAGCCCAGACGGGTTGCGAGAGGGGCCCCAGCATTTT.

The J gene is TRBJ1-6, the V gene TRBV27; 9 nucleotides line up with TRBD1. The CDR3 spans 14 residues. Germline lookup yields CDR1 MNHEY and CDR2 SMNVEV (reference sequence). The V gene end was trimmed by 5 bases and the J gene end by 6 bases; junction bases not matched to a gene: 2. The CDR3 is CASSGDRANSPLHF. DNA for the CDR3: TGTGCCAGCAGTGGGGACAGGGCTAATTCACCCCTCCACTTT.

This chain links TRBV6-5 with TRBJ1-1, with D possibly being TRBD1 (5 bases). Trimming removed 2 bases at V and 5 bases at J, with 15 bases between. In germline, CDR1 is MNHEY, CDR2 SVGAGI. The CDR3 length is 15 residues. CDR3 protein: CASSYLGPGGTEAFF. The CDR3 region has the DNA TGTGCCAGCAGTTACCTGGGGCCGGGAGGGACTGAAGCTTTCTTT.

The rearrangement uses TRBV4-1 and TRBJ1-2; D gene uncertain. V lost 6 bases, J lost 1 base, and 9 bases lay in between. The CDR3 extends over 13 amino acids. Germline CDR1 is MGHRA and CDR2 is YSYEKL. The DNA of the CDR3 is TGCGCCAGCAGTAAAGGGCTTAACTATGGCTACACCTTC. Translation gives CASSKGLNYGYTF.

In this sample, this clone turned up once. The V and J genes are TRBV5-4 and TRBJ1-5; 7 bases match TRBD1. The V gene's germline CDR1 is SGHNT and CDR2 YYREEE (reference sequence). The CDR3 consists of 16 residues. V lost 4 bases, J lost 1 base, and 8 bases stayed unmatched. The CDR3 coding sequence is TGTGCCAGCAGCAGGACAGGAAGGGGGAGCAATCAGCCCCAGCATTTT. It yields the protein CASSRTGRGSNQPQHF.

This chain links TRBV10-2 with TRBJ1-1, with D unclear. CDR1 WSHSY and CDR2 SAAADI come from the germline V gene. Trimming pared 8 bases from V and 2 bases from J, leaving 9 bases between. The CDR3 runs to 12 residues. The CDR3 region is CASGTSNTEAFF. CDR3 sequence (DNA): TGCGCCAGCGGTACCTCCAACACTGAAGCTTTCTTT.

The V call is TRBV10-3, the J call TRBJ2-7, with 7 bases matching TRBD1. Trimming took 6 bases from V and 4 from J; bases not matched to a gene: 9. The CDR3 extends over 14 amino acids. CDR1 and CDR2 from the germline V gene are ENHRY and SYGVKD. CDR3 DNA sequence: TGTGCCATCAGGGAGACAGGGCGAGTATACGAGCAGTACTTC. Protein: CAIRETGRVYEQYF.

The table lists this clone with a count of one. The chain carries TRBV7-9 and TRBJ2-3; D unclear. CDR3 size: 11 residues. Germline CDR1 and CDR2: SEHNR and FQNEAQ (reference sequence). The V end lost 5 bases, the J end lost 5 bases, and 5 bases lay between the germline ends. This CDR3 is CASSRRDTQYF. CDR3 DNA: TGTGCCAGCAGCCGGCGAGATACGCAGTATTTT.

The chain employs TRBV3-1 (or the pseudogene TRBV3-2) and TRBJ2-3; the D is unclear. The germline V and J ends were trimmed by 4 bases and 0 bases, with 17 bases remaining between them. Germline assignment: CDR1 LGHDT and CDR2 YNNKEL (reference sequence). The CDR3 spans 17 residues. CDR3 sequence: CASSPAAGGSSTDTQYF. The CDR3 nucleotides are TGTGCCAGCAGCCCGGCCGCCGGCGGATCTAGCACAGATACGCAGTATTTT.

The chain couples TRBV18 to TRBJ2-3; tentatively, D is TRBD1 or TRBD2 (5 bases each). CDR1 and CDR2 from the germline V gene are KGHSH and LQKENI. The ends were cut back, 0 bases at V and 3 bases at J, with 10 bases in the middle. The CDR3 has 15 residues. The CDR3, as DNA: TGTGCCAGCTCACCACCTTCGGGGCGGACAGATACGCAGTATTTT. Amino acid sequence: CASSPPSGRTDTQYF.

The chain recombines TRBV5-1 with TRBJ2-2; D possibly matches TRBD1 or TRBD2 (5 bases each). This CDR3 spans 15 amino acids. V was trimmed by 2 bases and J by 6 bases, leaving 14 bases between them. CDR1 is SGHRS and CDR2 is YFSETQ in the germline V gene. CDR3 DNA: TGCGCCAGCAGCTTCCGGGACGGCTTTCCCGGGGAGCTGTTTTTT. The encoded protein is CASSFRDGFPGELFF.

The chain recombines TRBV19 with TRBJ2-2; weak D call: TRBD1 (5 bases). The V gene's germline CDR1 is LNHDA and CDR2 SQIVND (reference sequence). Trimming cost V 6 bases and J 5 bases, with 16 bases left between them. The CDR3 runs 15 residues. The CDR3 coding sequence is TGTGCCAGTAGCCTCCAGGGTCCAGGGACCGGGGAGCTGTTTTTT. It is translated as CASSLQGPGTGELFF. The full variable domain, with the rest looked up from reference TRBV19 and TRBJ2-2, is DGGITQSPKYLFRKEGQNVTLSCEQNLNHDAMYWYRQDPGQGLRLIYYSQIVNDFQKGDIAEGYSVSREKKESFPLTVTSAQKNPTAFYLCASSLQGPGTGELFFGEGSRLTVL.

The rearrangement links TRBV10-3 to TRBJ2-7, with 7 bases aligning to TRBD2. CDR3 length equals 17 residues. The germline V gene encodes CDR1 ENHRY and CDR2 SYGVKD. The trim removed 7 bases at V and 4 bases at J, leaving 19 bases unmatched. The CDR3 is CAIIIARDAASGYEQYF. DNA of the CDR3: TGTGCCATCATAATAGCCAGGGACGCGGCTAGCGGATACGAGCAGTACTTC.

V gene TRBV3-1 (or the pseudogene TRBV3-2) combines with J gene TRBJ2-1; 7 bases map to TRBD1. CDR1 is LGHDT, CDR2 YNNKEL, per germline (reference sequence). CDR3 length: 15 amino acids. With V trimmed by 4 bases and J by 4 bases, 7 bases remained unmatched. The CDR3 DNA is TGTGCCAGCAGCCTTAGGGCAGGGGGATACAATGAGCAGTTCTTC. It is translated as CASSLRAGGYNEQFF.

The chain carries TRBV3-1 (or the pseudogene TRBV3-2) and TRBJ2-1; D remains ambiguous. CDR3 length equals 12 residues. Germline CDR1 is LGHDT and CDR2 is YNNKEL (reference sequence). V lost 1 base, J lost 12 bases, and 10 bases lay in between. The CDR3 is CASSQGVGLQFF. The CDR3 DNA follows: TGTGCCAGCAGCCAAGGAGTAGGCCTGCAGTTCTTC.

V usage is TRBV5-1 and J usage is TRBJ2-2; D remains unclear. Trimming removed 3 bases at V and 3 bases at J, with 15 bases between. The length of the CDR3 is 16 residues. Germline V gene sequence: CDR1 SGHRS, CDR2 YFSETQ. Written as DNA, the CDR3 is TGCGCCAGCAGCTCGGTCGGGCGAAAGGACACCGGGGAGCTGTTTTTT. This gives the protein CASSSVGRKDTGELFF.

The chain uses TRBV20-1 and TRBJ2-7; 7 bases align to TRBD1. CDR1 and CDR2 (germline): DFQATT, SNEGSKA (reference sequence). The V segment lost 3 bases and the J segment 3 bases; nucleotides outside the gene matches: 11. The CDR3 totals 15 residues. CDR3 nucleotides: TGCAGTGCTAGTCCAGGGGGACGGACAGGCTACGAGCAGTACTTC. It specifies CSASPGGRTGYEQYF.